This TCR beta chain was found in a study of blood T cell repertoires in COVID-19. This clone was observed once. Only in-frame clones appear in the TCRdb table, and some are missing; sequencing was by immunoSEQ multiplex PCR. The top ten clones hold about 2.5% of a sample with around 130,000 clones, 86% of them seen once. CDR3 length equals 13 residues. From germline, CDR1 is SGHTA and CDR2 FQGNSA. Trimming pared 4 bases from V and 3 bases from J, leaving 9 bases between. V gene TRBV7-2 combines with J gene TRBJ1-2; D is undetermined. Input material: PBMCs or T cells enriched from blood (not recorded which). The receptor was isolated from a woman in her fifties or sixties who had recovered from COVID-19. The CDR3: CASSSRGHYGYTF. As DNA, the CDR3 is TGTGCCAGCAGCTCTCGGGGTCACTATGGCTACACCTTC.